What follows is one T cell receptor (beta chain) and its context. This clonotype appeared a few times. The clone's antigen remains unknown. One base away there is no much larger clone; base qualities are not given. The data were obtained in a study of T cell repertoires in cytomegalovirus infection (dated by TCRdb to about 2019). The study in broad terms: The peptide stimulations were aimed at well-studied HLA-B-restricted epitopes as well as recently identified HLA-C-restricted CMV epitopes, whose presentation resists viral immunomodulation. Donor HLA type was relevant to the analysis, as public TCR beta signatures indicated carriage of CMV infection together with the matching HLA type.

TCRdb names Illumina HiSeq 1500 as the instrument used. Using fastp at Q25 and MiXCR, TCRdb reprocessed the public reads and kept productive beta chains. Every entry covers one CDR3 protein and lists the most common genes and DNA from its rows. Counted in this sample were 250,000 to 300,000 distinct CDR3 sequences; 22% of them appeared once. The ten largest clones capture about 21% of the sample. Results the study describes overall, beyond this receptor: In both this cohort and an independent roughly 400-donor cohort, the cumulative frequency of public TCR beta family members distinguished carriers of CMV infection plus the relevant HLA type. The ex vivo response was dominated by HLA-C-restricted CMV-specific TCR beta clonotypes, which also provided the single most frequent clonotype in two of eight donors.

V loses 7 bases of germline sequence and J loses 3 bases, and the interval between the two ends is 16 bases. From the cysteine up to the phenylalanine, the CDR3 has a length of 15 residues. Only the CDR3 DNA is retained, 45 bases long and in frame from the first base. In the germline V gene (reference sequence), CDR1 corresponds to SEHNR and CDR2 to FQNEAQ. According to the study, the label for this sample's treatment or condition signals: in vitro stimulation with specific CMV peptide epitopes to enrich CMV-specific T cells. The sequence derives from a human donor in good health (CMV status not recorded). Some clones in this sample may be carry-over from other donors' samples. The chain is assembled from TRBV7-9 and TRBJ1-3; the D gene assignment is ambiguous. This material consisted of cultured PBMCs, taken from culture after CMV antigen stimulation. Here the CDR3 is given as CASTLDTPGGNTIYF. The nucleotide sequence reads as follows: TGTGCCAGCACTCTAGACACCCCTGGTGGAAACACCATATATTTT.